This TCR beta chain was profiled in a study of T cells in Graves' hyperthyroidism and ophthalmopathy. This CDR3 has 14 residues. Looked up from germline, CDR1 is SGHAT and CDR2 is FQNNGV. The germline V and J ends were trimmed by 5 bases and 0 bases, with 5 bases remaining between them. The PBMCs studied were ones that came from 10 ml fresh peripheral blood. This clonotype was seen ten or more times. TCR beta CDR3 sequences were amplified from RNA transcripts. First-round RT-PCR with HTBI primers amplified the TCR CDR3 region. TCRdb fed the multiplex PCR reads into MiXCR, producing one record per CDR3 protein. This sample carries approximately 400,000 distinct CDR3 sequences, 14% to 15% of them seen once, and the ten largest clones take around a third.

The genes are TRBV11-2 and TRBJ2-6; no reliable D call. This TCR derives from a young woman with Graves' hyperthyroidism. The sample comprised blood. In nucleotides, the CDR3 is TGTGCCAGCAGCGCCTTCTCTGGGGCCAACGTCCTGACTTTC. Its protein is CASSAFSGANVLTF.